The T cell receptor beta chain under discussion was sequenced for a study of shared clonotypes between healthy human individuals. The data were produced by immunoSEQ multiplex PCR, yet TCRdb's version contains in-frame clones alone and is incomplete. Of 1,400,000 or so clones in the sample, about 98.5% were seen once. Germline values: CDR1 SGHVS, CDR2 FNYEAQ. V was trimmed by 5 bases and J by 2 bases, leaving 17 bases between them. CDR3 length: 16 residues. The clonotype originates from a man aged 30 to 45 in good health. This chain links TRBV7-6 with TRBJ2-3; TRBD2 might be the D (6 bases). The sample comprised naive CD4+ T cells sorted from blood. Subset reported: CD45RA+ positively selected. CDR3 DNA: TGTGCCAGCAGCCGGCCTGGGGCGGGGCCCACAGATACGCAGTATTTT. Translation: CASSRPGAGPTDTQYF. Together with reference TRBV7-6 and TRBJ2-3, the CDR3 gives the full variable domain: GAGVSQSPRYKVTKRGQDVALRCDPISGHVSLYWYRQALGQGPEFLTYFNYEAQQDKSGLPNDRFSAERPEGSISTLTIQRTEQRDSAMYRCASSRPGAGPTDTQYFGPGTRLTVL.